The T cell receptor beta chain under discussion was sequenced for a study of tumor-infiltrating lymphocytes in localized non-small cell lung cancer. For the study at large: From each patient, both tumor and uninvolved lung, non-adjacent to tumor, were sampled.

Regarding this clone: Its target is not known.

Study outcomes and limitations: Available tissue quantity limited TCR sequencing to a patient subset.

The CDR3 is made up of 14 amino acids. In germline, CDR1 is MNHNS, CDR2 SASEGT. The V end lost 10 bases, the J end lost 5 bases, and 20 bases lay between the germline ends. TCRdb's copy holds only in-frame clones and misses some; the assay was immunoSEQ multiplex PCR. The sample shows tens of thousands of clones, under 75% of them seen only once. Sequenced sample: lung tumor tissue. The TCR was taken from a human donor with non-small cell lung cancer. J is TRBJ1-1 and V is TRBV6-1; D is undetermined. CDR3 DNA: TGTGCCAAGGTCGCGACCCCCCTCGGGACTGAAGCTTTCTTT. This sequence encodes CAKVATPLGTEAFF.